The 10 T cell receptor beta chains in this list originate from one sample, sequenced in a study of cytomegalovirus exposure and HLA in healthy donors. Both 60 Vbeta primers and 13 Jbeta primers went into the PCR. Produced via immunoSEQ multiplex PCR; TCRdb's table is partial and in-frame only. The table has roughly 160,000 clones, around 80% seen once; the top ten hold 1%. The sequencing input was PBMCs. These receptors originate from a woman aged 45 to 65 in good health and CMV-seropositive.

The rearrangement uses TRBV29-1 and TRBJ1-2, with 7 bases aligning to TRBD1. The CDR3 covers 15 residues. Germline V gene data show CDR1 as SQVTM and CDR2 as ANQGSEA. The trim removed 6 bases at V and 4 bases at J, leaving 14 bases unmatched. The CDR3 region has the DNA TGCAGCGTAGGTACCGGGACAGCCGTTAGCTATGGCTACACCTTC. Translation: CSVGTGTAVSYGYTF.

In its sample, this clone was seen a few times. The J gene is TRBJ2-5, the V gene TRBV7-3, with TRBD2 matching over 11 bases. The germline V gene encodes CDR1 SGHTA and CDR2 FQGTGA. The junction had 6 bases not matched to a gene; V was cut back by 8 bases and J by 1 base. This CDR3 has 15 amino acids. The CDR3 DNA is TGTGCCAGCGCCCTTAGCGGGGGGGTCCAAGAGACCCAGTACTTC. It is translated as CASALSGGVQETQYF.

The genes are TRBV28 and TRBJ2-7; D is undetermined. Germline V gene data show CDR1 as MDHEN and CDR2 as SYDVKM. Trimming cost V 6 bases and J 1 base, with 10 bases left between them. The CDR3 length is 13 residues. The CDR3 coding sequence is TGTGCCAGCAGGGCGACTGGATCCTACGAGCAGTACTTC. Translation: CASRATGSYEQYF.

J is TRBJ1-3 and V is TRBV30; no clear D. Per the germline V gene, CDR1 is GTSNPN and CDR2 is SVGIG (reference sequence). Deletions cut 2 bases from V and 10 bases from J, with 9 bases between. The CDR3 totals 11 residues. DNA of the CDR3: TGTGCCTGGAGTTTACGGGGAACCATATATTTT. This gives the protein CAWSLRGTIYF. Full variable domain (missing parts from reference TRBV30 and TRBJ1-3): SQTIHQWPATLVQPVGSPLSLECTVEGTSNPNLYWYRQAAGRGLQLLFYSVGIGQISSEVPQNLSASRPQDRQFILSSKKLLLSDSGFYLCAWSLRGTIYFGEGSWLTVV.

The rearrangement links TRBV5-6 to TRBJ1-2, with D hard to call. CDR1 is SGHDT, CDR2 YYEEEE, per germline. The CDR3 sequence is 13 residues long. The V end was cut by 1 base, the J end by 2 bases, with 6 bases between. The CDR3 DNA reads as TGTGCCAGCAGCTTGCGGCGGAACTATGGCTACACCTTC. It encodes CASSLRRNYGYTF.

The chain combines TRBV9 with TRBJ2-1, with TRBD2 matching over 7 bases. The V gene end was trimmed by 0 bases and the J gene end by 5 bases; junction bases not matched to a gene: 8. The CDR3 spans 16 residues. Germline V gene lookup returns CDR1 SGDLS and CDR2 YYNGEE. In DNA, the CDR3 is TGTGCCAGCAGCGTAGTGGGGGGGACTAAGAACAATGAGCAGTTCTTC. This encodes CASSVVGGTKNNEQFF. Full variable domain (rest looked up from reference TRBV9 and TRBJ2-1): DSGVTQTPKHLITATGQRVTLRCSPRSGDLSVYWYQQSLDQGLQFLIQYYNGEERAKGNILERFSAQQFPDLHSELNLSSLELGDSALYFCASSVVGGTKNNEQFFGPGTRLTVL.

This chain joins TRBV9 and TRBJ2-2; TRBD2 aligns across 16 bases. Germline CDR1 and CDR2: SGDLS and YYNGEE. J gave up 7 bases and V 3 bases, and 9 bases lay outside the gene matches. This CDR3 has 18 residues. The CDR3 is CASSAGTSGREISGELFF. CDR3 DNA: TGTGCCAGCAGCGCCGGGACTAGCGGGAGGGAGATCAGCGGGGAGCTGTTTTTT. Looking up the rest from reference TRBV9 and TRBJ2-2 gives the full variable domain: DSGVTQTPKHLITATGQRVTLRCSPRSGDLSVYWYQQSLDQGLQFLIQYYNGEERAKGNILERFSAQQFPDLHSELNLSSLELGDSALYFCASSAGTSGREISGELFFGEGSRLTVL.

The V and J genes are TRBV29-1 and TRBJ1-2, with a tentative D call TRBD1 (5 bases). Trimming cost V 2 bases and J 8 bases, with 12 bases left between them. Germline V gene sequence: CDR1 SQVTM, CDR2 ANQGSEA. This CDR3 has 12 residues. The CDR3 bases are TGCAGCGTTGAAAAGGGGAATTACGGCTACACCTTC. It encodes CSVEKGNYGYTF.

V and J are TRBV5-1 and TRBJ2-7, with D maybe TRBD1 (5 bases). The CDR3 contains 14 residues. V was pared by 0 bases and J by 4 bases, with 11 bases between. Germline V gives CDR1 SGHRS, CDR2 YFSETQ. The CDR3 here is CASSLVLGQYEQYF. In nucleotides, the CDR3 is TGCGCCAGCAGCTTGGTATTGGGGCAATACGAGCAGTACTTC.

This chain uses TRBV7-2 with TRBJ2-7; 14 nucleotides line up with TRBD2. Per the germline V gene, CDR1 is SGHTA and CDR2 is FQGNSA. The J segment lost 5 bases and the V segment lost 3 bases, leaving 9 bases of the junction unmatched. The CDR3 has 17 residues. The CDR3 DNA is TGTGCCAGCAGCTTTTACCCGGGACTAGCGGGAGCAGACGAGCAGTACTTC. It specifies CASSFYPGLAGADEQYF.